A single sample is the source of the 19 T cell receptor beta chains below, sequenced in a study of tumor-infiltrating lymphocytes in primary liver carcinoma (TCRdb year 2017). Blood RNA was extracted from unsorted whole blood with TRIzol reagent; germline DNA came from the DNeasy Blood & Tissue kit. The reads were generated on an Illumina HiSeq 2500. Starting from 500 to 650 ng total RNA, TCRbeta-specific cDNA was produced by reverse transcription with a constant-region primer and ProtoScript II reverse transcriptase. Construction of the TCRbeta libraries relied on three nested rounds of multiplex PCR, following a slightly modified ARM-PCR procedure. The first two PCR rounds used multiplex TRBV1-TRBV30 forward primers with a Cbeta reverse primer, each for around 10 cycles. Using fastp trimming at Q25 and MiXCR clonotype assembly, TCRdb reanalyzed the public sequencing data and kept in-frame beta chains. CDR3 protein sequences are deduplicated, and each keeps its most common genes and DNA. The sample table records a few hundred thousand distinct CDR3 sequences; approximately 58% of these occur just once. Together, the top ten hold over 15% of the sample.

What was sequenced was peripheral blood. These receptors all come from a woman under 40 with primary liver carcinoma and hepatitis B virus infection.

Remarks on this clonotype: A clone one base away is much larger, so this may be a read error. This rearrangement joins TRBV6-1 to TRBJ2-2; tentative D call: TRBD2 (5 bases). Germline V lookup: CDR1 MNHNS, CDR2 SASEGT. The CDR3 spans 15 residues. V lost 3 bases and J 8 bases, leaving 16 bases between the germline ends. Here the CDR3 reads CASSDHGITVGELFF. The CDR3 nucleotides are TGTGCCAGCAGTGATCACGGGATCACCGTTGGGGAGCTGTTTTTT.

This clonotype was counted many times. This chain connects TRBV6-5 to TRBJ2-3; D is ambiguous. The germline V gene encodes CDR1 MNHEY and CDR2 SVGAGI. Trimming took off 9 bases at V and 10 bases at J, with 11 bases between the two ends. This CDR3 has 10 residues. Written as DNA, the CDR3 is TGTGCCAGTAACCTCAGTCCGCAGTATTTT. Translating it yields CASNLSPQYF.

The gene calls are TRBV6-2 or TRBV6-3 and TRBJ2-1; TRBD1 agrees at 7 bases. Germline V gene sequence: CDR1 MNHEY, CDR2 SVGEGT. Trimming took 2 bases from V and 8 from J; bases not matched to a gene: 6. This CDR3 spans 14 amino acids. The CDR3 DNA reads TGTGCCAGCAGTTACGACAGGGCCTTCGATGAGCAGTTCTTC. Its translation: CASSYDRAFDEQFF.

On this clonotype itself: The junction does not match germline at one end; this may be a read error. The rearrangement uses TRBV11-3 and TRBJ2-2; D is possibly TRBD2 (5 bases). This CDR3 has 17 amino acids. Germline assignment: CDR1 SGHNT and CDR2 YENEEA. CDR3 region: CASSHRRHGRNTGELLF. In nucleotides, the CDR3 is TGTGCCAGCAGCCACCGTCGACATGGTAGGAATACCGGGGAGCTGCTTTTT.

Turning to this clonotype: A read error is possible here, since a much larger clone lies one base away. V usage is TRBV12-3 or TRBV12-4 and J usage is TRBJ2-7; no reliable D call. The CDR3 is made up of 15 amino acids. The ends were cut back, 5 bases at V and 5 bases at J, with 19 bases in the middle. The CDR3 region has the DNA TGTGCCAGCAGTCTTCTAGACCAGCTTATCCACGAGCAGTACTTC. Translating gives CASSLLDQLIHEQYF.

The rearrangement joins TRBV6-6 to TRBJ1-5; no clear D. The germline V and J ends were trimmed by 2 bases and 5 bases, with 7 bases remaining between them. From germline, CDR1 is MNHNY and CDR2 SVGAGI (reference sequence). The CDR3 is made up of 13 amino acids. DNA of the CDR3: TGTGCCAGCAGTTACAGTGGGGATCAGCCCCAGCATTTT. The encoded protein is CASSYSGDQPQHF.

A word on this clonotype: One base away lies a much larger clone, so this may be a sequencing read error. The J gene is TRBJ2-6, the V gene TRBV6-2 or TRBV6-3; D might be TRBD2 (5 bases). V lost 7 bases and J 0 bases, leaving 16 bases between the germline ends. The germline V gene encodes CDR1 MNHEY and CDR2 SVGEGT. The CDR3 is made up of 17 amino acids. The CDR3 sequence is CASTGGGKGSGANVLTF. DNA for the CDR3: TGTGCCAGCACAGGTGGAGGAAAGGGCTCTGGGGCCAACGTCCTGACTTTC.

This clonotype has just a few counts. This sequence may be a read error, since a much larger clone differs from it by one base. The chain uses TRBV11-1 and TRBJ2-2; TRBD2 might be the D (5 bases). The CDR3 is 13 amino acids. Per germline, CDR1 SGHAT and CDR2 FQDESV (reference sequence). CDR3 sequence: CASSLGLTGELLF. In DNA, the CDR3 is TGTGCCAGCAGCTTAGGGTTGACCGGGGAGCTGCTTTTT.

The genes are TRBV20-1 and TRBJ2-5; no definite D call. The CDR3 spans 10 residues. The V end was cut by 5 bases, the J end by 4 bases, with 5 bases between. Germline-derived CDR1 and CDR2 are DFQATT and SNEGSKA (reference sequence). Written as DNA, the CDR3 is TGCAGTGCTCCTAGAGAGACCCAGTACTTC. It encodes CSAPRETQYF.

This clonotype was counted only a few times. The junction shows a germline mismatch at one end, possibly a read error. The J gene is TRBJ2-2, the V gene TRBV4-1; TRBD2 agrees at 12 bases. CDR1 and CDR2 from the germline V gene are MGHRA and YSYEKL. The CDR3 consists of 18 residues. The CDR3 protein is CASSPSLAGGTNTGELLF. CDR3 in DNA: TGCGCCAGCAGCCCCTCACTAGCGGGAGGTACGAACACCGGGGAGCTGTTGTTT.

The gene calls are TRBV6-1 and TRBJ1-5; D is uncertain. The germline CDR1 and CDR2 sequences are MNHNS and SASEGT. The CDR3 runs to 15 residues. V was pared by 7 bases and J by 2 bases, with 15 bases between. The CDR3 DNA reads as TGTGCCAGCACCCCAACCCGGGCGGGCAATCAGCCCCAGCATTTT. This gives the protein CASTPTRAGNQPQHF.

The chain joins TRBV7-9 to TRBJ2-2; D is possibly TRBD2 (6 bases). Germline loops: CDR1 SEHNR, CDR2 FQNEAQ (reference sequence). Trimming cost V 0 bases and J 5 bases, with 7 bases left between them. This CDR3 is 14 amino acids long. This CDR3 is CASSLASGTGELFF. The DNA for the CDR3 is TGTGCCAGCAGCTTAGCCAGCGGGACCGGGGAGCTGTTTTTT.

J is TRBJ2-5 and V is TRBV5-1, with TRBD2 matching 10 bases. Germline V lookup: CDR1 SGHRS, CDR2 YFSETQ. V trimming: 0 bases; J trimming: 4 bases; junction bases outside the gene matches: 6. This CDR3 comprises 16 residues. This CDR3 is CASSLAPSGSGETQYF. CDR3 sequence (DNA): TGCGCCAGCAGCTTGGCCCCTAGCGGGAGTGGAGAGACCCAGTACTTC.

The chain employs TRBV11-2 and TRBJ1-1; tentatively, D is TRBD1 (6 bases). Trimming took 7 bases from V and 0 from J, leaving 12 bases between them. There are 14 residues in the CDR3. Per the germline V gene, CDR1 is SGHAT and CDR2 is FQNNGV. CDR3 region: CASTPTGMNTEAFF. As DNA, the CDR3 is TGTGCCAGCACCCCTACAGGGATGAACACTGAAGCTTTCTTT.

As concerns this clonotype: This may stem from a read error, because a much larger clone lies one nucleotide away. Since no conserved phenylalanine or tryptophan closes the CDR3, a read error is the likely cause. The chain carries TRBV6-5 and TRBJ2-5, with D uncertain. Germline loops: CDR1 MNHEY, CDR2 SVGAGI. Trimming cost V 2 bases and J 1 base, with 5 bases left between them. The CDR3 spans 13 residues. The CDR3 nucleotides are TGTGCCAGCAGTTACGTCCCCCAAGAGACCCAGTACTTA. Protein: CASSYVPQETQYL.

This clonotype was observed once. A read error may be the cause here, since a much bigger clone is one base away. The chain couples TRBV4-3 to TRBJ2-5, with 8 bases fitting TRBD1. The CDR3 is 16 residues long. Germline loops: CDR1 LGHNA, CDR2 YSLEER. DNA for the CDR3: TGCACCAGCAGCCAAGGGCAGGGGGCCGTCGGAGAGACCCAGTACTTC. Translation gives CTSSQGQGAVGETQYF.

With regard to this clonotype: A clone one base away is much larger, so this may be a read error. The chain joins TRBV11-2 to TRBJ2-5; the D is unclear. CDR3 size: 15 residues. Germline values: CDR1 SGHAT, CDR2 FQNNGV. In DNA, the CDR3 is TGTGCCAGCAGCCCGAATAGTGAATATCAAGAGGCCCAGTACTTC. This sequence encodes CASSPNSEYQEAQYF.

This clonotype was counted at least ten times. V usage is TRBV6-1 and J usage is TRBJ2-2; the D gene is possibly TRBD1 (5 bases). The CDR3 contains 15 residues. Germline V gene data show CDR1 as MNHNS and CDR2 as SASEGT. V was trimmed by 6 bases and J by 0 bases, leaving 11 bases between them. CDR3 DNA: TGTGCCAGCAGGCTGACAGTCTCGAACACCGGGGAGCTGTTTTTT. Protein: CASRLTVSNTGELFF.

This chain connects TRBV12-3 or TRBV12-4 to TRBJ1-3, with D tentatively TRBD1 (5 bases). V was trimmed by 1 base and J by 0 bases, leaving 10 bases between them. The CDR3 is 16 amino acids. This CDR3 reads CASSLGGDGSGNTIYF. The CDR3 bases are TGTGCCAGCAGTTTAGGAGGGGACGGCTCTGGAAACACCATATATTTT.